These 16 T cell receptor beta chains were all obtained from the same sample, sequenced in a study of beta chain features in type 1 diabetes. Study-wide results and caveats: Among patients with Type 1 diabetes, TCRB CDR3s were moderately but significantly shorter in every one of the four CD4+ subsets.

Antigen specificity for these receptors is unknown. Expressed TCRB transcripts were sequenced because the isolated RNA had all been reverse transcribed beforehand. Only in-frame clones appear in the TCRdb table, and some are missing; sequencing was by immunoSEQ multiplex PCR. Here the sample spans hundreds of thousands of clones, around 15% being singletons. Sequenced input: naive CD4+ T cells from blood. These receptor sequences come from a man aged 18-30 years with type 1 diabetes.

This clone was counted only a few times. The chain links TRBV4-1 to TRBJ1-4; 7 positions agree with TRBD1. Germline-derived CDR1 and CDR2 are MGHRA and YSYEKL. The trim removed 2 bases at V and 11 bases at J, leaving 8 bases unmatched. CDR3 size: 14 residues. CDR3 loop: CASSQPRQGWKLFF. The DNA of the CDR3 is TGCGCCAGCAGCCAACCAAGACAGGGTTGGAAACTGTTTTTT.

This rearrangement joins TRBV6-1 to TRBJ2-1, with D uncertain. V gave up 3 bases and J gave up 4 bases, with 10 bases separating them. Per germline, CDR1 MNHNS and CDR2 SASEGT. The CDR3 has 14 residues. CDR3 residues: CASSEAVGYNEQFF. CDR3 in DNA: TGTGCCAGCAGTGAGGCAGTGGGTTACAATGAGCAGTTCTTC.

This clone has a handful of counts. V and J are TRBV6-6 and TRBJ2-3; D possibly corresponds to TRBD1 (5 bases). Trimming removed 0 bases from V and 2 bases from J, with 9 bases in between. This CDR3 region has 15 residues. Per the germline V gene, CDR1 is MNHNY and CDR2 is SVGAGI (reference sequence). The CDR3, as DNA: TGTGCCAGCAGTTACTCTAAGACAGTCACAGATACGCAGTATTTT. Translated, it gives CASSYSKTVTDTQYF.

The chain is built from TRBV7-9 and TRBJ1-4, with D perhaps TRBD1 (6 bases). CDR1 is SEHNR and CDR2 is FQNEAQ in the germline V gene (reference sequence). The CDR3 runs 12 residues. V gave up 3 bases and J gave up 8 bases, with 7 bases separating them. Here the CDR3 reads CASSFGGEKLFF. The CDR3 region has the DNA TGTGCCAGCAGCTTCGGGGGCGAAAAACTGTTTTTT. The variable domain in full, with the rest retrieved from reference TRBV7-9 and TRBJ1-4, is DTGVSQNPRHKITKRGQNVTFRCDPISEHNRLYWYRQTLGQGPEFLTYFQNEAQLEKSRLLSDRFSAERPKGSFSTLEIQRTEQGDSAMYLCASSFGGEKLFFGSGTQLSVL.

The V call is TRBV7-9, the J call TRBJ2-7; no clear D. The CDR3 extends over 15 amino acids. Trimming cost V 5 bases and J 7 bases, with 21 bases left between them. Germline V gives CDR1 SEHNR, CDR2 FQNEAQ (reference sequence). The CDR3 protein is CASSPNSPYPEEQYF. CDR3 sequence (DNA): TGTGCCAGCAGCCCAAACTCACCATACCCTGAGGAGCAGTACTTC.

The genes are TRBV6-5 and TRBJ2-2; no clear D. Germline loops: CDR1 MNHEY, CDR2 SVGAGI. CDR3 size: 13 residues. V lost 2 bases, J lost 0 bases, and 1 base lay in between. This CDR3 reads CASSYPNTGELFF. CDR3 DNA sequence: TGTGCCAGCAGTTACCCGAACACCGGGGAGCTGTTTTTT.

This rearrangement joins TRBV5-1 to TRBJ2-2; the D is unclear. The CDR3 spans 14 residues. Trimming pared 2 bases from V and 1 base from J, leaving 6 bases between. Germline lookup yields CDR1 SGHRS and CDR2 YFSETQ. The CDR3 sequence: CASSLVENTGELFF. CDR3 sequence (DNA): TGCGCCAGCAGCTTAGTGGAGAACACCGGGGAGCTGTTTTTT.

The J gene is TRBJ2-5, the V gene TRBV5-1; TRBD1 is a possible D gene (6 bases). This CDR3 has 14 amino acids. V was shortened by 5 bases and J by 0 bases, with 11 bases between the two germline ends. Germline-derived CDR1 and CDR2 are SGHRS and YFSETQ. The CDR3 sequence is CASSPGQHQETQYF. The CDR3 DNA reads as TGCGCCAGCAGTCCCGGACAGCACCAAGAGACCCAGTACTTC.

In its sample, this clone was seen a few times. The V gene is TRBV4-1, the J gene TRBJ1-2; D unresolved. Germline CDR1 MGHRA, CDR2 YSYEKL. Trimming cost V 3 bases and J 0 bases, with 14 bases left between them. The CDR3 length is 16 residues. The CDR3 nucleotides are TGCGCCAGCAGCCATCCTCTGGACGGGCCTAACTATGGCTACACCTTC. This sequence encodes CASSHPLDGPNYGYTF.

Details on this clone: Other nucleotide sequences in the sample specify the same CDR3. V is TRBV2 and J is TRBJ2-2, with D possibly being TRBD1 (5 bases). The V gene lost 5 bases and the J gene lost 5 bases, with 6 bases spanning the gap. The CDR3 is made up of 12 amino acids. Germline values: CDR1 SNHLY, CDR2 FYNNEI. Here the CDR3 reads CASSQGTGELFF. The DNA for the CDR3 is TGTGCCAGCAGTCAGGGTACCGGGGAGCTGTTTTTT.

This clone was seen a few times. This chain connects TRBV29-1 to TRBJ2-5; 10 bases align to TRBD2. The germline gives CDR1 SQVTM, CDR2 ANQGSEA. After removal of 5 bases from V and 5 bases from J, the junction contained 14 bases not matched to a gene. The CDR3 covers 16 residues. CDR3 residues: CSVRDKRGGFWETQYF. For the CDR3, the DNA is TGCAGCGTTCGGGATAAGCGGGGGGGCTTTTGGGAGACCCAGTACTTC.

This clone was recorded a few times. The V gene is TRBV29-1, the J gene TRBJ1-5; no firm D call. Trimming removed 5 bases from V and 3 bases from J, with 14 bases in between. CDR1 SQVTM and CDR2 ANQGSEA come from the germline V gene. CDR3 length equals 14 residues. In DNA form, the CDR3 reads TGCAGCGTTATGTTGGACGGCTACAATCAGCCCCAGCATTTT. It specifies CSVMLDGYNQPQHF.

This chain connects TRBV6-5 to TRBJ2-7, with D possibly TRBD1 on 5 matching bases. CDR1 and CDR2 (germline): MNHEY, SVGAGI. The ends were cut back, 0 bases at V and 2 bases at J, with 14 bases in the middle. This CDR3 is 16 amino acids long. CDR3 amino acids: CASSYSSARVTYEQYF. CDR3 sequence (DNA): TGTGCCAGCAGTTACTCTAGTGCCAGGGTCACCTACGAGCAGTACTTC.

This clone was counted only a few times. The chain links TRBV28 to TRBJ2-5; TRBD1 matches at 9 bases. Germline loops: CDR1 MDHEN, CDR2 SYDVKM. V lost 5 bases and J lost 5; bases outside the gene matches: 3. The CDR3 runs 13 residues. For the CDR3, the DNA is TGTGCCAGCAGTGACGGACAGGGGGAGACCCAGTACTTC. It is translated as CASSDGQGETQYF.

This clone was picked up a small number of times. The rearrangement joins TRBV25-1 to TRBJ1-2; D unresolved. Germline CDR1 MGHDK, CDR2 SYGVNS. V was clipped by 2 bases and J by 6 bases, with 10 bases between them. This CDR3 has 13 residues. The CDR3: CASSEQGPDGYTF. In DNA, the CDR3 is TGTGCCAGCAGTGAACAAGGTCCTGATGGCTACACCTTC.

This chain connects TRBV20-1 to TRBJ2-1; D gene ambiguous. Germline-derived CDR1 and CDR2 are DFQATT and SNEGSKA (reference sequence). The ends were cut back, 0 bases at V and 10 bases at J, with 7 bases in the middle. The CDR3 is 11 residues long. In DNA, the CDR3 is TGCAGTGCTAGAGATCCTCCGGAGCAGTTCTTC. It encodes CSARDPPEQFF.